Listed here are 9 T cell receptor beta chains from one sample, sequenced in a study of blood T cell repertoires in COVID-19. Assay used: immunoSEQ multiplex PCR; TCRdb lists only in-frame clones, some missing. This table holds a few hundred thousand clones, around nine tenths found once. What was sequenced was PBMCs or T cells enriched from blood (not recorded which). These receptors were taken from a man aged 25-45 years who had recovered from COVID-19.

This rearrangement joins TRBV6-5 to TRBJ2-1; 12 nucleotides match TRBD2. The V and J ends lost 2 bases and 7 bases, in that order; junction bases with no gene match: 3. Germline assignment: CDR1 MNHEY and CDR2 SVGAGI. The CDR3 is 15 residues long. This CDR3 reads CASSYGLAGPNEQFF. DNA for the CDR3: TGTGCCAGCAGTTACGGACTAGCGGGGCCTAATGAGCAGTTCTTC.

The rearrangement joins TRBV27 to TRBJ2-3; TRBD2 agrees at 9 bases. V shed 6 bases, J shed 5 bases, and the junction held 12 bases outside the gene matches. The germline CDR1 and CDR2 sequences are MNHEY and SMNVEV (reference sequence). This CDR3 region has 16 residues. The CDR3 nucleotides are TGTGCCAGCAGGGGGCGTTTAGCGGGGGACGTAGATACGCAGTATTTT. Amino acids: CASRGRLAGDVDTQYF.

The chain employs TRBV19 and TRBJ1-1; D perhaps matches TRBD1 (6 bases). The V end was cut by 1 base, the J end by 5 bases, with 11 bases between. The CDR3 covers 14 residues. Per germline, CDR1 LNHDA and CDR2 SQIVND (reference sequence). Written as DNA, the CDR3 is TGTGCCAGTAGTATAGGAAAGGGGGGGACTGAAGCTTTCTTT. Its translation: CASSIGKGGTEAFF.

The genes are TRBV19 and TRBJ1-5, with D unresolved. The CDR3 is 15 residues long. Trimming removed 7 bases from V and 7 bases from J, with 20 bases in between. Germline values: CDR1 LNHDA, CDR2 SQIVND (reference sequence). CDR3 nucleotides: TGTGCCAGTAACTCAAAGTGGGGAACGGGACAGCCCCAGCATTTT. Its translation is CASNSKWGTGQPQHF. Looking up the rest from reference TRBV19 and TRBJ1-5 gives the full variable domain: DGGITQSPKYLFRKEGQNVTLSCEQNLNHDAMYWYRQDPGQGLRLIYYSQIVNDFQKGDIAEGYSVSREKKESFPLTVTSAQKNPTAFYLCASNSKWGTGQPQHFGDGTRLSIL.

The V and J genes are TRBV24-1 and TRBJ2-1, with D possibly being TRBD2 (6 bases). The CDR3 extends over 14 amino acids. Per the germline V gene, CDR1 is KGHDR and CDR2 is SFDVKD. The V gene lost 2 bases and the J gene lost 8 bases, with 12 bases spanning the gap. The CDR3, as DNA: TGTGCCACCAGTGATTGGGGAGGCCCTTATGAGCAGTTCTTC. Amino acids: CATSDWGGPYEQFF.

The chain couples TRBV27 to TRBJ1-6, with TRBD1 identical over 7 bases. The CDR3 consists of 16 residues. J was trimmed by 6 bases and V by 3 bases; bases with no gene match: 8. Germline lookup yields CDR1 MNHEY and CDR2 SMNVEV (reference sequence). CDR3 protein: CASSLEGTVGNSPLHF. In nucleotides, the CDR3 is TGTGCCAGCAGTTTGGAGGGGACAGTAGGTAATTCACCCCTCCACTTT.

This clone appeared a single time. The rearrangement links TRBV29-1 to TRBJ2-7; 7 bases agree with TRBD2. This CDR3 has 11 residues. Trimming cost V 7 bases and J 6 bases; bases outside gene matches: 6. The germline CDR1 and CDR2 sequences are SQVTM and ANQGSEA. The CDR3 DNA reads TGCAGCGGAGGGAGGGGAGGCGAGCAGTACTTC. Protein sequence: CSGGRGGEQYF.

This clone was seen a single time. Other nucleotide sequences in the sample specify the same CDR3. The rearrangement links TRBV7-9 to TRBJ1-4; TRBD1 matches at 7 bases. J gave up 4 bases and V 5 bases, and 7 bases lay outside the gene matches. There are 15 residues in the CDR3. CDR1 SEHNR and CDR2 FQNEAQ come from the germline V gene (reference sequence). As DNA, the CDR3 is TGTGCCAGCAGCCTTAGGGACAGCAATAATGAAAAACTGTTTTTT. This codes for CASSLRDSNNEKLFF.

The chain couples TRBV19 to TRBJ1-6; 9 nucleotides agree with TRBD1. Trimming took 6 bases from V and 4 from J; bases not matched to a gene: 4. The CDR3 sequence is 15 residues long. From germline, CDR1 is LNHDA and CDR2 SQIVND (reference sequence). As DNA, the CDR3 is TGTGCCAGTAGCCTACAGGGGGCTTATAATTCACCCCTCCACTTT. Its translation: CASSLQGAYNSPLHF.